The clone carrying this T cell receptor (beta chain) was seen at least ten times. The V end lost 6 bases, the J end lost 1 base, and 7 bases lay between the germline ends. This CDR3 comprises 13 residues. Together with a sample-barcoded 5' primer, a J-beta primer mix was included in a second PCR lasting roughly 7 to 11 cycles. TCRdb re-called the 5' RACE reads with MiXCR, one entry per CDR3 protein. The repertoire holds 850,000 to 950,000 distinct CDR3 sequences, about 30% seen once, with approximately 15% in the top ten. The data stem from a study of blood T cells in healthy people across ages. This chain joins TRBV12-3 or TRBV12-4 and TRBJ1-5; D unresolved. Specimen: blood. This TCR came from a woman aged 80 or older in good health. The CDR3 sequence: CASSKDSNQPQHF. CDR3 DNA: TGTGCCAGCAGCAAAGACAGCAATCAGCCCCAGCATTTT.